Each of the 22 T cell receptor beta chains below was sequenced from the same sample in a study of regulatory T cells in long-lasting Graves disease (dated by TCRdb to 2020 to 2023). Sample time point, as interpreted from the label and publication: persistent/refractory GD, antithyroid drugs over 5 years with positive TRAb. RNA was extracted from PBMCs in TRIzol for both TCR sequencing and RNA sequencing. Library creation used multiplex PCR. The listed sequencing device is Illumina HiSeq 4000. To build TCR beta libraries, CDR3 regions were amplified by Arm-PCR using iRepertoire HTBI primers. The raw public reads went through TCRdb reprocessing: fastp at Q25, MiXCR clone calling, in-frame beta chains kept. Each record represents a unique CDR3 protein, reported with the most common genes and DNA among its rows. Within this sample are 600,000 to 850,000 distinct CDR3 sequences, with approximately 29% of them counted one time only. 42% of the sample lies in the top ten.

The material sequenced was peripheral blood mononuclear cells (PBMCs), taken when the disease was refractory, from a patient treated with antithyroid drugs. All receptors derive from a female donor with Graves disease.

This clonotype was seen more than once but under ten times. CDR3 residues: CASSNGQGNQPQHF. CDR3 bases: TGCGCCAGCAGTAACGGACAGGGCAATCAGCCCCAGCATTTT. V and J are TRBV5-1 and TRBJ1-5; 7 bases map to TRBD1. The CDR3 is 14 residues long. Per germline, CDR1 SGHRS and CDR2 YFSETQ. The trim removed 5 bases at V and 2 bases at J, leaving 4 bases unmatched.

The chain has TRBV19 and TRBJ1-1, with 9 bases identical to TRBD1. Germline assignment: CDR1 LNHDA and CDR2 SQIVND (reference sequence). The CDR3 is 13 residues long. The junction had 8 bases not matched to a gene; V was cut back by 9 bases and J by 6 bases. Here the CDR3 DNA reads TGTGCCAGCGCCGGGACAGGGTCATCTGAAGCTTTCTTT. Translation gives CASAGTGSSEAFF. Based on the CDR3 plus reference TRBV19 and TRBJ1-1, the full variable domain is DGGITQSPKYLFRKEGQNVTLSCEQNLNHDAMYWYRQDPGQGLRLIYYSQIVNDFQKGDIAEGYSVSREKKESFPLTVTSAQKNPTAFYLCASAGTGSSEAFFGQGTRLTVV.

There are many counts of this clonotype. The chain is built from TRBV6-1 and TRBJ1-2; unclear D gene. V shed 7 bases and J shed 0 bases, with 9 bases lying between them. This CDR3 spans 13 amino acids. In germline, CDR1 is MNHNS, CDR2 SASEGT. The CDR3 sequence: CASKLASNYGYTF. CDR3 sequence (DNA): TGTGCCAGCAAGTTAGCGTCTAACTATGGCTACACCTTC.

V usage is TRBV20-1 and J usage is TRBJ2-7; no clear D. In germline, CDR1 is DFQATT, CDR2 SNEGSKA (reference sequence). This CDR3 comprises 11 residues. Between the trimmed V and J ends, which lost 3 bases and 5 bases, there was a span of 8 bases. The CDR3 here is CSASGGNEQYF. As DNA, the CDR3 is TGCAGTGCTAGTGGCGGAAACGAGCAGTACTTC.

This sequence joins TRBV27 and TRBJ1-5; D perhaps matches TRBD1 (5 bases). The V end was cut by 5 bases, the J end by 5 bases, with 13 bases between. Germline CDR1 MNHEY, CDR2 SMNVEV (reference sequence). The CDR3 spans 14 residues. This CDR3 is CASSDEGSDQPQHF. CDR3 nucleotides: TGTGCCAGCAGTGACGAGGGGAGTGATCAGCCCCAGCATTTT.

In its sample, this clonotype was seen a few times. The chain links TRBV15 to TRBJ1-5; D not certain. V was shortened by 0 bases and J by 6 bases, with 12 bases between the two germline ends. CDR3 length equals 15 residues. Per germline, CDR1 LNHNV and CDR2 YYDKDF (reference sequence). CDR3 nucleotides: TGTGCCACCAGCAGAGATAATTTGGGTGGTCAGCCCCAGCATTTT. It is translated as CATSRDNLGGQPQHF.

The chain uses TRBV30 and TRBJ1-5; D is perhaps TRBD1 (6 bases). Trimming cost V 0 bases and J 3 bases, with 9 bases left between them. Germline-derived CDR1 and CDR2 are GTSNPN and SVGIG (reference sequence). The length of the CDR3 is 14 residues. DNA for the CDR3: TGTGCCTGGAGTGTAGGACAGACCAATCAGCCCCAGCATTTT. This encodes CAWSVGQTNQPQHF. The full variable domain, completed using reference TRBV30 and TRBJ1-5, is SQTIHQWPATLVQPVGSPLSLECTVEGTSNPNLYWYRQAAGRGLQLLFYSVGIGQISSEVPQNLSASRPQDRQFILSSKKLLLSDSGFYLCAWSVGQTNQPQHFGDGTRLSIL.

The count of this clonotype is one. The chain combines TRBV7-9 with TRBJ1-5; TRBD1 agrees at 7 bases. The CDR3 has 16 amino acids. CDR1 SEHNR and CDR2 FQNEAQ come from the germline V gene (reference sequence). Germline trimming cut 1 base from V and 3 bases from J; bases unmatched to any gene: 6. CDR3 nucleotide sequence: TGTGCCAGCAGCTTAGTACAGGGGCCCGCCAATCAGCCCCAGCATTTT. Translation: CASSLVQGPANQPQHF.

There are a few counts of this clonotype. V gene TRBV27 combines with J gene TRBJ1-2, with a tentative D call TRBD1 (5 bases). The length of the CDR3 is 14 residues. Looked up from germline, CDR1 is MNHEY and CDR2 is SMNVEV (reference sequence). Trimming removed 2 bases at V and 4 bases at J, with 11 bases between. The CDR3 DNA sequence: TGTGCCAGCAGTTTAAGAGGTGGGGGCTATGGCTACACCTTC. Encoded protein: CASSLRGGGYGYTF.

The chain joins TRBV5-1 to TRBJ1-4, with 7 bases aligning to TRBD1. The CDR3 totals 14 residues. J lost 2 bases, V lost 4 bases, and 2 bases had no gene match. The V gene's germline CDR1 is SGHRS and CDR2 YFSETQ. The CDR3 nucleotides read TGCGCCAGCAGCATACAGGGGACTAATGAAAAACTGTTTTTT. Protein product: CASSIQGTNEKLFF.

This clonotype was observed a handful of times. V and J are TRBV5-4 and TRBJ2-1, with 7 bases matching TRBD2. The germline gives CDR1 SGHNT, CDR2 YYREEE (reference sequence). This CDR3 spans 16 amino acids. Trimming removed 5 bases from V and 3 bases from J; junction bases left unmatched: 11. CDR3 coding DNA: TGTGCCAGCAGGACCCAGCTTCGGACTAGCTACAATGAGCAGTTCTTC. Protein product: CASRTQLRTSYNEQFF.

Ten or more counts support this clonotype. The rearrangement links TRBV12-3 or TRBV12-4 to TRBJ2-2, with 7 bases that match TRBD2. The CDR3 loop spans 16 amino acids. V was pared by 2 bases and J by 1 base, with 4 bases of the junction left unmatched. In DNA form, the CDR3 reads TGTGCCAGCAGTTTACAGCTAGCGGTGAACACCGGGGAGCTGTTTTTT. This sequence encodes CASSLQLAVNTGELFF.

This clonotype appeared a few times. The chain links TRBV27 to TRBJ1-5; a weak D match, TRBD1 (6 bases). V lost 5 bases and J 2 bases, leaving 13 bases between the germline ends. Germline V gene data show CDR1 as MNHEY and CDR2 as SMNVEV (reference sequence). CDR3 length equals 15 residues. CDR3 in amino acids: CASSAGGKGNQPQHF. CDR3 in DNA: TGTGCCAGCAGTGCCGGGGGCAAAGGCAATCAGCCCCAGCATTTT.

V gene TRBV11-2 combines with J gene TRBJ2-2; the D is unclear. V was cut by 2 bases and J by 0 bases, with 7 bases left in between. Germline lookup yields CDR1 SGHAT and CDR2 FQNNGV. The CDR3 consists of 15 residues. The CDR3 loop reads CASSLIQANTGELFF. CDR3 DNA sequence: TGTGCCAGCAGCTTAATCCAGGCGAACACCGGGGAGCTGTTTTTT.

This clonotype was picked up a small number of times. The chain combines TRBV18 with TRBJ2-3; D is unclear. With 2 bases removed from V and 3 bases from J, the gap between germline ends came to 6 bases. This CDR3 has 13 residues. Germline CDR1 KGHSH, CDR2 LQKENI. The chain's CDR3 is CASSPRMTDTQYF. The CDR3 DNA sequence: TGTGCCAGCTCACCAAGAATGACAGATACGCAGTATTTT.

This clonotype showed up just once. A clone one base away is much larger, so this may be a read error. The conserved final phenylalanine or tryptophan is absent from the CDR3, which likely points to a read error. The rearrangement joins TRBV2 to TRBJ1-1; 9 nucleotides align to TRBD1. Trimming removed 5 bases from V and 0 bases from J; junction bases left unmatched: 7. CDR1 is SNHLY, CDR2 FYNNEI, per germline. CDR3 length: 16 amino acids. CDR3 protein: CASSSRDREVNTEAFL. CDR3 in DNA: TGTGCCAGCAGTAGCCGGGACAGGGAGGTGAACACTGAAGCTTTCCTT.

The table lists this clonotype with many counts. V is TRBV11-2 and J is TRBJ2-7; a weak D match, TRBD1 (5 bases). The V end lost 6 bases, the J end lost 3 bases, and 12 bases lay between the germline ends. CDR3 length: 13 residues. Germline V gives CDR1 SGHAT, CDR2 FQNNGV. The CDR3 region is CASSYGRDYEQYF. The CDR3 coding sequence is TGTGCCAGCAGTTACGGCAGGGACTACGAGCAGTACTTC.

J is TRBJ2-7 and V is TRBV7-2; a weak D match, TRBD2 (6 bases). The CDR3 extends over 13 amino acids. V lost 1 base, J lost 6 bases, and 10 bases lay in between. Germline lookup yields CDR1 SGHTA and CDR2 FQGNSA. CDR3 bases: TGTGCCAGCAGCTTAGAAACGGGAGTCGAGCAGTACTTC. It translates to CASSLETGVEQYF.

The chain combines TRBV20-1 with TRBJ1-2; D is ambiguous. Trimming stripped 1 base from V and 3 bases from J, with 15 bases between. The CDR3 is made up of 15 amino acids. Looked up from germline, CDR1 is DFQATT and CDR2 is SNEGSKA (reference sequence). The chain's CDR3 is CSARVRREGYYGYTF. The CDR3 DNA is TGCAGTGCTAGAGTAAGGAGAGAGGGATACTATGGCTACACCTTC.

This clonotype has more than one count but fewer than ten. The CDR3 sequence: CSARVPAAEAFF. The CDR3 nucleotides are TGCAGTGCTAGAGTCCCCGCGGCCGAAGCTTTCTTT. This chain connects TRBV20-1 to TRBJ1-1; D is undetermined. CDR1 DFQATT and CDR2 SNEGSKA come from the germline V gene (reference sequence). V was pared by 1 base and J by 8 bases, with 11 bases between. CDR3 length equals 12 residues.

This clonotype came up a few times. The chain combines TRBV28 with TRBJ2-5; no firm D call. The CDR3 runs 12 residues. CDR1 is MDHEN and CDR2 is SYDVKM in the germline V gene. V was pared by 2 bases and J by 10 bases, with 11 bases between. The CDR3 loop reads CASSLIQQDQYF. The CDR3 coding sequence is TGTGCCAGCAGTTTAATCCAACAAGACCAGTACTTC.

This clonotype was detected only once. V is TRBV30 and J is TRBJ2-1; the D call may be TRBD1 or TRBD2 (5 bases each). V lost 3 bases, J lost 6 bases, and 18 bases lay in between. This CDR3 contains 15 residues. Per germline, CDR1 GTSNPN and CDR2 SVGIG (reference sequence). The CDR3 nucleotides are TGTGCCTGGAGCGTTTTTGGGGGAGTCATCAATGAGCAGTTCTTC. It is translated as CAWSVFGGVINEQFF.